Listed here is a single TCR beta chain. Its cognate antigen has yet to be identified. The source of the sample is a study of monozygotic twins with inflammatory bowel disease (dated by TCRdb to about 2019). Broadly, across the study: In total, 30 or so monozygotic twin pairs made up the full study: 19 Danish pairs, all IBD-discordant, plus nine German pairs, of which four were IBD-concordant and five were IBD-discordant. The search for disease-associated traits relied mainly on comparing, within discordant pairs, IBD patients with their genetically identical healthy co-twins. Each individual had, on average, about 151 000 unique TCRalpha sequences and 181 000 unique TCRbeta sequences available for analysis.

From each donor, a roughly 2.5 ml peripheral blood sample was drawn into PAXgene tubes and stored at -80 degrees C. Without T cell sorting, total RNA was isolated from whole blood using the PAXgene blood miRNA kit on an automated QIAcube. Peripheral blood from monozygotic twin pairs concordant or discordant for inflammatory bowel disease was subjected to deep TCRalpha and TCRbeta repertoire profiling with unique molecular barcoding. Smoking habits were recorded for all twin pairs, and individuals were classified as current, former or never smokers. What the research found in general, with its limitations: IBD patients shared fewer clonotypes with other individuals than healthy twins did, most markedly in patients showing signs of disease activity. The analysis was unable to tell different T cell subtypes apart. Repertoire similarity did not differ between concordant and discordant twins, which could be due to limited statistical power. No single strong signal or clonotype linked to IBD turned up in the results, so the idea that one exists was not supported. TCRbeta repertoire diversity, by inverse Simpson index, was decreased in IBD patients compared with their healthy co-twins. Because patients received different immunosuppressive treatments, the repertoires may have picked up extra background noise and variability between individuals.

The library was produced with 5' RACE. Preparation of each TCR library used approximately 3.5 ug of total RNA. For each sample, cDNA synthesis was carried out in eight separate reactions using SMARTScribe reverse transcriptase. During cDNA synthesis, template switching introduced unique molecular identifiers that contained a 6-nucleotide sample barcode. TCRalpha and TCRbeta cDNA was amplified in two nested PCRs of roughly 16 and 10 cycles, and bead purification was carried out after each PCR. Before amplification, the cDNA was treated with uracil DNA-glycosylase and purified using the QIAquick PCR purification kit. The second PCR added Illumina TruSeq-compatible adapters along with sample-specific barcodes. TapeStation and Qubit were used to check library quality and concentration, and about 4.5 ng of each library was pooled. Sequencing of pooled libraries was carried out on an Illumina HiSeq2500 single-index Rapid Run using 2 x 100 bp reads and custom sequencing primers. In the source study's methods: UMI-based consensus assembly with MiGEC version 1.2.6 was used to correct PCR and sequencing errors. MiXCR version 2.1.1 was used for V(D)J alignment, clonotype assembly and CDR3 extraction. Gene usage, clonotype sharing and MAIT/NKT TCR abundance were normalised by analysing the top 1000, 10 000 and 20 000 clonotypes per sample. Diversity was computed as the inverse Simpson index with the vegan R package after downsampling to 27 000 UMIs. Paired Mann-Whitney U tests were applied to discordant twin pairs, with Benjamini-Hochberg correction for multiple testing. Through TCRdb reprocessing, the reads give one entry per CDR3 protein sequence; DNA is omitted. The V and J calls and clone size are TCRdb's, not the authors'. The table for this sample lists under 350,000 distinct CDR3 sequences. The top ten clones comprise roughly 5.3% of the sample.

The sequence came from a human donor with ulcerative colitis or Crohn's disease, or a healthy co-twin of an affected twin (not recorded which). The sequenced sample was blood.

The CDR3 here reads CASSYAGQGPDTQYF. The V and J segments used are TRBV6-5 and TRBJ2-3; lacking DNA, the TRBD1 call made by TCRdb goes unchecked. From its cysteine to its phenylalanine, the CDR3 spans 15 amino acids. The nucleotide record is missing. Via the germline V gene, CDR1 is MNHEY and CDR2 SVGAGI.